This is a list of T cell receptor beta chains from one sample in a study of shared clonotypes between healthy human individuals. Profiling relied on immunoSEQ multiplex PCR, and the TCRdb table lists in-frame clones only, not all of them. Here the sample spans roughly 2.1 million clones, approximately 94% being singletons. The sequenced material came from naive CD8+ T cells from PBMCs. The origin of the receptors is a man between 18 and 29 years old in good health. Some clones in this sample may be carry-over from other donors' samples. CDR3s include the opening cysteine and the closing phenylalanine or tryptophan. Fields, in order: clone size, J gene, D gene, V gene, CDR3 DNA, CDR3 protein. D genes are given only for firm matches. A clone size is listed for some rows: how often the clone was seen (once, few, many), or a class if it is expanded.

.	TRBJ2-7	TRBD1	TRBV11-2	TGTGCCAGCAGCGGTCGGGACAGGCAATACGAGCAGTACTTC	CASSGRDRQYEQYF
.	TRBJ1-2	.	TRBV4-2	TGTGCCAGCAGCCAAGCCTCTCGGGACATGAACTATGGCTACACCTTC	CASSQASRDMNYGYTF
.	TRBJ2-7	.	TRBV18	TGTGCCAGCTCACCAGAATCAGAGGGGTCACAGCAGTACTTC	CASSPESEGSQQYF
.	TRBJ2-7	TRBD2	TRBV6-5	TGTGCCAGCAGTTTGGGGACTACAGCGTACGAGCAGTACTTC	CASSLGTTAYEQYF
.	TRBJ2-7	.	TRBV27	TGTGCCACCGCGGCGTTGGGCTCCTACGAGCAGTACTTC	CATAALGSYEQYF
.	TRBJ2-7	.	TRBV28	TGTGCCAGCAGTTTACAGGGGTTCTCCTACGAGCAGTACTTC	CASSLQGFSYEQYF
.	TRBJ2-2	TRBD1	TRBV14	TGTGCCAGCAGGGAAAGCGGGACAGGGGCGACCGGGGAGCTGTTTTTT	CASRESGTGATGELFF
.	TRBJ1-1	.	TRBV5-1	TGCGCCAGCAGCTTGGATCGGGCCCCTGAAGCTTTCTTT	CASSLDRAPEAFF
.	TRBJ2-3	TRBD1	TRBV7-9	TGTGCCAGCAGCCCGATGGGACAGGGAGCCACAGATACGCAGTATTTT	CASSPMGQGATDTQYF
.	TRBJ2-7	.	TRBV27	TGTGCCAGCAGTAGTTGGGGCGAGCAGTACTTC	CASSSWGEQYF
.	TRBJ2-7	TRBD1	TRBV6-4	TGTGCCAGCAGGGGGGACAGGGGCTACGAGCAGTACTTC	CASRGDRGYEQYF
.	TRBJ2-7	TRBD1	TRBV5-6	TGTGCCAGCAGCGAACCCGGGACAGGGGGCTACGAGCAGTACTTC	CASSEPGTGGYEQYF
.	TRBJ2-7	.	TRBV27	TGTGCCAGCAGTTTCAGTAAAGGGGTCGCTCTCTACGAGCAGTACTTC	CASSFSKGVALYEQYF
.	TRBJ2-1	.	TRBV7-9	TGTGCCAGCAGCTTAAGTAGGAATGAGCAGTTCTTC	CASSLSRNEQFF
.	TRBJ2-7	.	TRBV28	TGTGCCAGCAGTTTACGCAGGGTTCACAACTACGAGCAGTACTTC	CASSLRRVHNYEQYF
.	TRBJ2-3	TRBD2	TRBV2	TGTGCCAGCAAGCTAGCGGGAGGGCCGTCAGATACGCAGTATTTT	CASKLAGGPSDTQYF
.	TRBJ2-1	.	TRBV14	TGTGCCAGCAGCCATTCGAAGGACTCTCTCTACAATGAGCAGTTCTTC	CASSHSKDSLYNEQFF
.	TRBJ1-1	.	TRBV19	TGTGCCAGTAGTATCCCCGGGTCCCTCACTGAAGCTTTCTTT	CASSIPGSLTEAFF
.	TRBJ1-4	TRBD1	TRBV7-2	TGTGCCAGCCGGGACAGGGGCCGGCGGGCTAATGAAAAACTGTTTTTT	CASRDRGRRANEKLFF
.	TRBJ2-1	TRBD2	TRBV7-3	TGTGCCAGCAGCTTAAGGGTTGGGCGGGAGCGAAATGAGCAGTTCTTC	CASSLRVGRERNEQFF
.	TRBJ2-1	.	TRBV7-3	TGTGCCAGCAGCTCACGGGACACCTCCTACAATGAGCAGTTCTTC	CASSSRDTSYNEQFF
.	TRBJ2-7	TRBD1	TRBV10-3	TGTGCCATCAGTTTGACTAGGAGGGACAGGGTTTACGAGCAGTACTTC	CAISLTRRDRVYEQYF
.	TRBJ2-1	TRBD2	TRBV27	TGTGCCAGCAGTTTTGTCTCGGCTAGCGGGACGGAAAATGAGCAGTTCTTC	CASSFVSASGTENEQFF
few	TRBJ1-1	.	TRBV6-5	TGTGCCAGCCTCCCTGGGGGGAGCACTGAAGCTTTCTTT	CASLPGGSTEAFF
.	TRBJ1-2	.	TRBV7-8	TGTGCCAGCAGCTTAGAAGAACTGAGGGATGAAGATGGCTACACCTTC	CASSLEELRDEDGYTF
.	TRBJ1-2	.	TRBV6-5	TGTGCCAGCAGTTACGGGGGGTATTCTAACTATGGCTACACCTTC	CASSYGGYSNYGYTF
.	TRBJ2-7	.	TRBV27	TGTGCCAGCAGTTTATCGAGGGGGGTTTACGAGCAGTACTTC	CASSLSRGVYEQYF
.	TRBJ2-7	.	TRBV6-6	TGTGCCAGCACCCTACGCGGACACTACGAGCAGTACTTC	CASTLRGHYEQYF
.	TRBJ2-1	.	TRBV29-1	TGCAGCGTTGCCGGAACGAGCGGAGAGCTCAATGAGCAGTTCTTC	CSVAGTSGELNEQFF
once	TRBJ2-1	TRBD2	TRBV4-2	TGTGCCAGCAGCCAAGATGAAGCGGGAGAAACCTACAATGAGCAGTTCTTC	CASSQDEAGETYNEQFF
.	TRBJ2-3	TRBD2	TRBV27	TGTGCCAGCAGTTCCCGGACTAGCGGGCCCACAGATACGCAGTATTTT	CASSSRTSGPTDTQYF
.	TRBJ1-1	.	TRBV28	TGTGCCAGCAGGTGGGGGACTGAAGCTTTCTTT	CASRWGTEAFF
.	TRBJ2-7	.	TRBV7-9	TGTGCCAGCACCCCAATAAGATACTACGAGCAGTACTTC	CASTPIRYYEQYF
.	TRBJ2-5	TRBD2	TRBV6-5	TGTGCCAGCAGTTCGGGGGGGGACGGCACAACCCAGTACTTC	CASSSGGDGTTQYF
.	TRBJ2-4	TRBD1	TRBV27	TGTGCCAGCAGTCCAGTCCGGACAGGGGGCATTCAGTACTTC	CASSPVRTGGIQYF
.	TRBJ2-3	.	TRBV19	TGTGCCAGTAGTGCCGTCGGTGCAGATACGCAGTATTTT	CASSAVGADTQYF